The present TCR beta chain was sequenced within a study of blood T cell repertoires in COVID-19. Deletions cut 6 bases from V and 2 bases from J, with 11 bases between. The CDR3 length is 13 residues. The protocol was immunoSEQ multiplex PCR, while the TCRdb copy is restricted to in-frame clones and leaves out a portion. Here the sample spans about 68,000 clones, roughly 85% being singletons. The V and J genes are TRBV12-3 or TRBV12-4 and TRBJ2-7, with D possibly TRBD1 on 6 matching bases. This clonotype was sampled from a woman in her fifties or sixties with acute or convalescent COVID-19. Specimen: peripheral blood. The CDR3 DNA is TGTGCCAGCAGCCTTAACAGGGCCTACGAGCAGTACTTC. It is translated as CASSLNRAYEQYF.